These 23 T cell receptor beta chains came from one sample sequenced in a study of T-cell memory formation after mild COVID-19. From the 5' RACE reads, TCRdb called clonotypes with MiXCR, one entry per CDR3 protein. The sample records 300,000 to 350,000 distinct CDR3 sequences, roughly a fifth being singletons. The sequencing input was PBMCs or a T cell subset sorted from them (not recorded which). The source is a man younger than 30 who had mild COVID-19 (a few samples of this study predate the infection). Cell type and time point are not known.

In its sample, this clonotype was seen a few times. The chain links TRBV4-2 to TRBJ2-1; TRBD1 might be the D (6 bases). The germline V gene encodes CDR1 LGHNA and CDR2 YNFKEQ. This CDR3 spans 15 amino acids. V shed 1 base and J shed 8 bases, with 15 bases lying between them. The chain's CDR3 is CASSQGGGEAYEQFF. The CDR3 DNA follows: TGTGCCAGCAGCCAAGGAGGGGGAGAAGCCTATGAGCAGTTCTTC.

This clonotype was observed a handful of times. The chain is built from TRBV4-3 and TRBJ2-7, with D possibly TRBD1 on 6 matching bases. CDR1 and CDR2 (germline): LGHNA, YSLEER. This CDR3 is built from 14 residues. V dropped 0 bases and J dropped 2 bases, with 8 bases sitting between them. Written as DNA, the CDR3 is TGCGCCAGCAGCCAAGAAAGGGACACCTACGAGCAGTACGTC. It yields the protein CASSQERDTYEQYV.

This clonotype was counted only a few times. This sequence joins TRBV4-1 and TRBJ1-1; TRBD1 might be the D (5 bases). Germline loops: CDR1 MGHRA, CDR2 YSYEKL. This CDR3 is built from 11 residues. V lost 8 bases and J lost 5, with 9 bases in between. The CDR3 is CASSHRTEAFF. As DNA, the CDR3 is TGCGCCAGCTCTCACAGGACTGAAGCTTTCTTT.

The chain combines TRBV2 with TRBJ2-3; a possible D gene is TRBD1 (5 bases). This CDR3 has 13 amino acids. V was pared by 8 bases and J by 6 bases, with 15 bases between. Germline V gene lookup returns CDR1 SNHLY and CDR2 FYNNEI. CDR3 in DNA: TGTGCCAGCCTAGGGGAACCGTCGGATACGCAGTATTTT. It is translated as CASLGEPSDTQYF.

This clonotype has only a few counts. The CDR3 DNA sequence: TGTGCCAGCAGTTACTCGGGAAGGCAGCGGGGGACCACAGATACGCAGTATTTT. Translating it yields CASSYSGRQRGTTDTQYF. The chain is built from TRBV6-2 or TRBV6-3 and TRBJ2-3, with 8 bases identical to TRBD2. This CDR3 spans 18 amino acids. V shed 0 bases and J 2 bases; nucleotides not matched to a gene: 10. The germline CDR1 and CDR2 sequences are MNHEY and SVGEGT.

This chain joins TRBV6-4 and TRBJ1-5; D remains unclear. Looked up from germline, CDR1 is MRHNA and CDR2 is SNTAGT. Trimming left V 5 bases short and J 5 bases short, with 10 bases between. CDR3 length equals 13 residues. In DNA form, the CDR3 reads TGTGCCAGCAGTTCTCAGATTGATCAGCCCCAGCATTTT. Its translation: CASSSQIDQPQHF.

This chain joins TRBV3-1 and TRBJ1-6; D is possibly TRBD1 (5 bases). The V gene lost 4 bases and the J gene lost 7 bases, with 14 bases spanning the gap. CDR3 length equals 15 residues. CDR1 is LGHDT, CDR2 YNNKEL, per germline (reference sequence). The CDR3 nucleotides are TGTGCCAGCAGCCCCCGGGACGCCTGGAATTCACCCCTCCACTTT. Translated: CASSPRDAWNSPLHF. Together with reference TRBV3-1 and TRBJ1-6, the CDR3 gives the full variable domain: DTAVSQTPKYLVTQMGNDKSIKCEQNLGHDTMYWYKQDSKKFLKIMFSYNNKELIINETVPNRFSPKSPDKAHLNLHINSLELGDSAVYFCASSPRDAWNSPLHFGNGTRLTVT.

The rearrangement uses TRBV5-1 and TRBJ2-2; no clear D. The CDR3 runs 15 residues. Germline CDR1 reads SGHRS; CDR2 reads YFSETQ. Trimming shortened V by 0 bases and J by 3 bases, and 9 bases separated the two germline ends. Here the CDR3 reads CASSLAGVDTGELFF. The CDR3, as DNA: TGCGCCAGCAGCTTGGCTGGGGTAGACACCGGGGAGCTGTTTTTT.

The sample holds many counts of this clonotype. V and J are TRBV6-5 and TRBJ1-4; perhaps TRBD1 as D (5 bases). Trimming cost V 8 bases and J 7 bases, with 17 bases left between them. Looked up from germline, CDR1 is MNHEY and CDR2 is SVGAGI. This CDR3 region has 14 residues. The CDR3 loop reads CASGLTGGGEKLFF. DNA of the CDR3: TGTGCCAGCGGGTTAACAGGAGGTGGTGAAAAACTGTTTTTT.

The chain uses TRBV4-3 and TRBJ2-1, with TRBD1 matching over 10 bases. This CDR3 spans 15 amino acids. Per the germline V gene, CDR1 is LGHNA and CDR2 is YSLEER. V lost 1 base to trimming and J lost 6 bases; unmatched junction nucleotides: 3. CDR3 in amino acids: CASSQARTGGNEQFF. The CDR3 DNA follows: TGCGCCAGCAGCCAAGCCCGGACAGGGGGCAATGAGCAGTTCTTC.

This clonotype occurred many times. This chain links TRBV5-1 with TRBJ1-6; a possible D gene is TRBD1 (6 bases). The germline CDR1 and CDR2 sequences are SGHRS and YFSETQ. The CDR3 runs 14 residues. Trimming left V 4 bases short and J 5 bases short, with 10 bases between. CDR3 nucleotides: TGCGCCAGCAGCAATCAGGGGCATAATTCACCCCTCCACTTT. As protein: CASSNQGHNSPLHF.

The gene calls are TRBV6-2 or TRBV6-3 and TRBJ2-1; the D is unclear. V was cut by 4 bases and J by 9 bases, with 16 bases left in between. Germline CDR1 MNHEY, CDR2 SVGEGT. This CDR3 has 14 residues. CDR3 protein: CASSWTLYVGEQFF. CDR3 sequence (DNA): TGTGCCAGCAGTTGGACCCTTTACGTCGGTGAGCAGTTCTTC.

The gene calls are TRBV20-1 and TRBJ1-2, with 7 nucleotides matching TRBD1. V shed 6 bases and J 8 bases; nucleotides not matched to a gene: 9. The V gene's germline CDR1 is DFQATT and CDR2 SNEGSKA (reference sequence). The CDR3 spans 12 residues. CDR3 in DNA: TGCAGTGCCCCGTTACAGGGGTCAGGCTACACCTTC. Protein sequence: CSAPLQGSGYTF.

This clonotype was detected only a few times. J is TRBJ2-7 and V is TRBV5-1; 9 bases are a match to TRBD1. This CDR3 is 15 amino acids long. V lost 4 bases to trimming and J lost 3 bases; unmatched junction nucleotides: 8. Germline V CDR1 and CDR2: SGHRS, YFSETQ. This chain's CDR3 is CASSDGTGSLYEQYF. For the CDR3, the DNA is TGCGCCAGCAGCGACGGGACAGGGAGTCTCTACGAGCAGTACTTC.

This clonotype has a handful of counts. The CDR3 sequence is CASSQAGSNTGELFF. In nucleotides, the CDR3 is TGTGCCAGCAGCCAAGCGGGGTCCAACACCGGGGAGCTGTTTTTT. J is TRBJ2-2 and V is TRBV4-2; a weak D match, TRBD2 (5 bases). Germline V gene sequence: CDR1 LGHNA, CDR2 YNFKEQ. There are 15 residues in the CDR3. V was cut by 1 base and J by 2 bases, with 8 bases left in between.

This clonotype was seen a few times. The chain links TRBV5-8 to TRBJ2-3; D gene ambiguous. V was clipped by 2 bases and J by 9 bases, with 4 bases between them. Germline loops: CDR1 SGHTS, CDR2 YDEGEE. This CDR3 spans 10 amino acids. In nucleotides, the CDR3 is TGTGCCAGCAGCTTCCAGACGCAGTATTTT. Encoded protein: CASSFQTQYF.

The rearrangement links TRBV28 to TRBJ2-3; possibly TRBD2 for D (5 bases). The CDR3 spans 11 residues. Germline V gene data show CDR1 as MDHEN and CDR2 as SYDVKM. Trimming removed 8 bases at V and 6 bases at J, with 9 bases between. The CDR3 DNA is TGTGCCAGCGTATCGGGGGATACGCAGTATTTT. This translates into CASVSGDTQYF.

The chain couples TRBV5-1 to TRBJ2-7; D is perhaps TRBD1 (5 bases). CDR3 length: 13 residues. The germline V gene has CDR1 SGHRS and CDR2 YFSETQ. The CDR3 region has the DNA TGCGCCAGCAGGTTGGACACTTTTCACGAGCAGTACGTC. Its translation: CASRLDTFHEQYV.

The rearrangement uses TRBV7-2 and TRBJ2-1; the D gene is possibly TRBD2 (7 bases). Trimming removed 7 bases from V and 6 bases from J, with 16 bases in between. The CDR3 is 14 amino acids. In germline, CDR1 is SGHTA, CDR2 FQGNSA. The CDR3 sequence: CASIYGGAVNEQFF. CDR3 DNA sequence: TGTGCCAGCATATATGGGGGGGCCGTCAATGAGCAGTTCTTC.

DNA of the CDR3: TGTGCCGCCGCGGGAGGAGGGGGCGAGTACGAGCAGTACTTC. It specifies CAAAGGGGEYEQYF. The chain carries TRBV3-1 and TRBJ2-7; perhaps TRBD2 as D (8 bases). V lost 11 bases and J 4 bases, leaving 21 bases between the germline ends. CDR3 size: 14 residues. Germline values: CDR1 LGHDT, CDR2 YNNKEL (reference sequence).

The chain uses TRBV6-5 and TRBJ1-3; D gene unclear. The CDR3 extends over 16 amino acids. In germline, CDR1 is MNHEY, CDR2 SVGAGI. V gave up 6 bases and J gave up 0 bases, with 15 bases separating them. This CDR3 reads CASSSRRITSGNTIYF. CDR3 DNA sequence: TGTGCCAGCAGCTCAAGACGCATAACCTCTGGAAACACCATATATTTT.

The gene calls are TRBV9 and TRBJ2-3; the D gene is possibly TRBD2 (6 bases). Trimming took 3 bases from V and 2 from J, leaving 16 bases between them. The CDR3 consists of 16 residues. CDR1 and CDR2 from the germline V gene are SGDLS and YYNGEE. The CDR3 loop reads CASSAPLGGLTDTQYF. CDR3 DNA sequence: TGTGCCAGCAGCGCGCCCTTGGGGGGACTCACAGATACGCAGTATTTT.

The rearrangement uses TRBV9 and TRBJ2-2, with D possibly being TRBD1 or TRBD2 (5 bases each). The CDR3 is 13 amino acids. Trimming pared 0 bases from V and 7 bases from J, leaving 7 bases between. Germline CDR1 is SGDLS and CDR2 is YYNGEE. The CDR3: CASSVGGIGELFF. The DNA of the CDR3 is TGTGCCAGCAGCGTAGGGGGGATCGGGGAGCTGTTTTTT.